This T cell receptor (beta chain) was profiled in a study of T-cell reconstitution after alpha-beta-depleted transplantation in children. Findings and limits, study-wide: The high TCRbeta diversity at day 60 in some patients came from surviving recipient T cells and thymic progenitors. T-cell numbers and diversity, one year after transplant, stemmed largely from T cells that were newly produced. Reports say that about two months after transplant, the alpha-beta T cells came out of several hundred graft clones that had expanded.

On this clonotype: Its cognate antigen is unknown.

TCRbeta library construction was performed incorporating unique molecular identifiers. TCRdb re-called the PCR reads with MiXCR, one entry per CDR3 protein. Of 450,000 to 700,000 distinct CDR3 sequences listed, 25% to 30% are singletons. The source was PBMCs, collected before TCRalphabeta/CD19-depleted stem cell transplant. The origin of this receptor is a boy less than two years old with Wiskott-Aldrich syndrome, due to receive a stem cell transplant.

CDR3 coding DNA: TGCGCCAGCAGCTTGGGGTCATTTAACTATGGCTACACCTTC. As protein: CASSLGSFNYGYTF. The chain joins TRBV5-1 to TRBJ1-2; D gene unclear. The V end lost 0 bases, the J end lost 1 base, and 7 bases lay between the germline ends. The CDR3 length is 14 residues. CDR1 is SGHRS and CDR2 is YFSETQ in the germline V gene.